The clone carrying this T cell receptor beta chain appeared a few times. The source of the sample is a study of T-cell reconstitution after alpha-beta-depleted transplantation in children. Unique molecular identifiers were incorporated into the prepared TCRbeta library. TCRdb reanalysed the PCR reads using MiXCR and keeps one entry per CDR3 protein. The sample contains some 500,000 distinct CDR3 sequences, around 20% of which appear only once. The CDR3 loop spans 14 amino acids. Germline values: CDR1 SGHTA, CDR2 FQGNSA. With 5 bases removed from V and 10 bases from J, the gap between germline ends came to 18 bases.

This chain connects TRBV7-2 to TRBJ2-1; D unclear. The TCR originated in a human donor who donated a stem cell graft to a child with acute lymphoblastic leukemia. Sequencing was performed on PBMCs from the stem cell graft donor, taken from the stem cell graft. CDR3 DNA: TGTGCCAGCAGCCCCCGGACCCGGGTGTGGGAGCAGTTCTTC. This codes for CASSPRTRVWEQFF.